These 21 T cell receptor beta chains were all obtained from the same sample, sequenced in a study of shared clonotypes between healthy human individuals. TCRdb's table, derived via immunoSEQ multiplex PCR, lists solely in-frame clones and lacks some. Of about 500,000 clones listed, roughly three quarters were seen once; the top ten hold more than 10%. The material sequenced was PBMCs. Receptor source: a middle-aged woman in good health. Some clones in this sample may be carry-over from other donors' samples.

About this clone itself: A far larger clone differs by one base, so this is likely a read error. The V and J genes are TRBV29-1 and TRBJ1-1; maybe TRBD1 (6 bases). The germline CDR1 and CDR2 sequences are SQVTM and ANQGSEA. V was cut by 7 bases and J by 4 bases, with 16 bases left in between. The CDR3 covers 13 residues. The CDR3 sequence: CSAANRDATEAFF. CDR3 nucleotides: TGCAGCGCTGCGAACAGGGACGCCACTGAAGCTTTCTTT.

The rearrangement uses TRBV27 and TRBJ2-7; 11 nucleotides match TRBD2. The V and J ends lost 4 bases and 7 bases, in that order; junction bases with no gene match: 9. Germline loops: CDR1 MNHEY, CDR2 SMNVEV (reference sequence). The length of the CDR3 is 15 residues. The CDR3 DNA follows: TGTGCCAGCAGTTCACCACTAGCGGGAGTGGGTGAGCAGTACTTC. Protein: CASSSPLAGVGEQYF.

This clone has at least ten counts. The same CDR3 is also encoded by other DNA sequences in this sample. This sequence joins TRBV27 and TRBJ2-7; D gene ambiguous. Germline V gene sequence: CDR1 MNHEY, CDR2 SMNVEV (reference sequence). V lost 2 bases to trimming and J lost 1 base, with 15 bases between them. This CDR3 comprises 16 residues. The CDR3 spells CASSLPPFRSSYEQYF. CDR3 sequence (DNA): TGTGCCAGCAGTTTACCGCCCTTCAGGAGTTCCTACGAGCAGTACTTC.

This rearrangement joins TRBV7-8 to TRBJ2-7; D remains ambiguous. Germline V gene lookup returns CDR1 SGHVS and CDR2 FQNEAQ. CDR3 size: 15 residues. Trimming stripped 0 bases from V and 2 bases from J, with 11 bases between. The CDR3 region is CASSLAPASTYEQYF. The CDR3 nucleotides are TGTGCCAGCAGCTTAGCGCCCGCATCCACCTACGAGCAGTACTTC. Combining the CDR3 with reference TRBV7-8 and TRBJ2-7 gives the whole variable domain GAGVSQSPRYKVAKRGQDVALRCDPISGHVSLFWYQQALGQGPEFLTYFQNEAQLDKSGLPSDRFFAERPEGSVSTLKIQRTQQEDSAVYLCASSLAPASTYEQYFGPGTRLTVT.

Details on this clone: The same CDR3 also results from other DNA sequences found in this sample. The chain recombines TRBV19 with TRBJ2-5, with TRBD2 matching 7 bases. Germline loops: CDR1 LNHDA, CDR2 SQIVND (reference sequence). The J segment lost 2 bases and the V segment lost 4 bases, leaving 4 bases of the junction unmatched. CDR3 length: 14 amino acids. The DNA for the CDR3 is TGTGCCAGTAGTACTCCGGGACTACAAGAGACCCAGTACTTC. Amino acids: CASSTPGLQETQYF. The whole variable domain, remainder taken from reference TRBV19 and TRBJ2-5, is DGGITQSPKYLFRKEGQNVTLSCEQNLNHDAMYWYRQDPGQGLRLIYYSQIVNDFQKGDIAEGYSVSREKKESFPLTVTSAQKNPTAFYLCASSTPGLQETQYFGPGTRLLVL.

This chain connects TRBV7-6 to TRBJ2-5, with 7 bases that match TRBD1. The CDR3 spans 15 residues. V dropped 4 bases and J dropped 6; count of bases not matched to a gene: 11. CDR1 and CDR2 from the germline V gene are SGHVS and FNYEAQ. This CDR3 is CASSSVTGLVQTQYF. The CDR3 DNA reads TGTGCCAGCAGCTCTGTGACAGGGTTGGTACAGACCCAGTACTTC.

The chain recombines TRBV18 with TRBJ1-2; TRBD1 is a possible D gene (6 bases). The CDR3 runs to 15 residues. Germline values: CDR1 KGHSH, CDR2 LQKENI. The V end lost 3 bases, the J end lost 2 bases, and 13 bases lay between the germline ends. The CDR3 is CASSPRDTENYGYTF. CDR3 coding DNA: TGTGCCAGCTCACCCCGGGACACGGAAAACTATGGCTACACCTTC. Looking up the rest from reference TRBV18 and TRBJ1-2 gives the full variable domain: NAGVMQNPRHLVRRRGQEARLRCSPMKGHSHVYWYRQLPEEGLKFMVYLQKENIIDESGMPKERFSAEFPKEGPSILRIQQVVRGDSAAYFCASSPRDTENYGYTFGSGTRLTVV.

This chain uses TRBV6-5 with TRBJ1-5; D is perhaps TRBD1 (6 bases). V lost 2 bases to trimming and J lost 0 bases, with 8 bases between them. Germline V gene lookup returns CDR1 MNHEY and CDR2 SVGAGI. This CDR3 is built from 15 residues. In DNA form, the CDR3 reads TGTGCCAGCAGTTACAGGACAGATAGCAATCAGCCCCAGCATTTT. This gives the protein CASSYRTDSNQPQHF.

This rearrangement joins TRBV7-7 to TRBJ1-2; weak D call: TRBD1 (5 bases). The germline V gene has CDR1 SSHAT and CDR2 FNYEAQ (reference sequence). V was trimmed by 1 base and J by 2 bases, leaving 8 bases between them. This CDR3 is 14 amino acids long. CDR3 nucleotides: TGTGCCAGCAGCTTAGTACAGGAAAACTATGGCTACACCTTC. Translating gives CASSLVQENYGYTF.

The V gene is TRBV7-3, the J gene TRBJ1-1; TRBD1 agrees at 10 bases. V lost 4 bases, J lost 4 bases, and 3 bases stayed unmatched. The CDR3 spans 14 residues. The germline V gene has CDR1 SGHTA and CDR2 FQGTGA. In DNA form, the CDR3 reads TGTGCCAGCAGCTGGGACAGGGGATTCACTGAAGCTTTCTTT. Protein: CASSWDRGFTEAFF.

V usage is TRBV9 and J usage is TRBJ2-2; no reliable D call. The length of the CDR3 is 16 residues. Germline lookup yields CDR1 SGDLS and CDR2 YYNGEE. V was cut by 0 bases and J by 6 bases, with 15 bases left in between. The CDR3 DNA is TGTGCCAGCAGCGTAGCTCCCGCCGGGCCCCCCGGGGAGCTGTTTTTT. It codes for CASSVAPAGPPGELFF.

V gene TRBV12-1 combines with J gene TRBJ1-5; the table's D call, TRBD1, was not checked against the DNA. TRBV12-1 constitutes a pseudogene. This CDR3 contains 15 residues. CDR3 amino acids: CASSPSGGANQPQHF. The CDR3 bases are TGTGCCAGCAGCCCGTCAGGGGGCGCGAATCAGCCCCAGCATTTT.

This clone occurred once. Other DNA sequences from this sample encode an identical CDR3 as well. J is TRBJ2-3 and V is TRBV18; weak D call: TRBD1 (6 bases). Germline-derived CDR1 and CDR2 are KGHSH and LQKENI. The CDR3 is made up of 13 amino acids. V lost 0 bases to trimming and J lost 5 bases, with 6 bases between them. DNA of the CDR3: TGTGCCAGCTCACCACCGACAGGAGATACGCAGTATTTT. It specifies CASSPPTGDTQYF. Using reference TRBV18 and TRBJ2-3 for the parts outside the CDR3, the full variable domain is NAGVMQNPRHLVRRRGQEARLRCSPMKGHSHVYWYRQLPEEGLKFMVYLQKENIIDESGMPKERFSAEFPKEGPSILRIQQVVRGDSAAYFCASSPPTGDTQYFGPGTRLTVL.

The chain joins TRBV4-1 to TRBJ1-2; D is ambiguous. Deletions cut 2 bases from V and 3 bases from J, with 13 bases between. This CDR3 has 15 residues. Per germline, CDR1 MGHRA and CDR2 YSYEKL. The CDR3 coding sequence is TGCGCCAGCAGCCAAACTGGGCCCCTCGACTATGGCTACACCTTC. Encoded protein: CASSQTGPLDYGYTF.

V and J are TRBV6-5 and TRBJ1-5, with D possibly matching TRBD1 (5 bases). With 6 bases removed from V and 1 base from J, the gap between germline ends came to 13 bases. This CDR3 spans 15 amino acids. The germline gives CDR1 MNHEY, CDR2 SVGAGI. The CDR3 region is CASSPLAGSNQPQHF. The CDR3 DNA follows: TGTGCCAGCAGCCCATTAGCAGGGAGCAATCAGCCCCAGCATTTT.

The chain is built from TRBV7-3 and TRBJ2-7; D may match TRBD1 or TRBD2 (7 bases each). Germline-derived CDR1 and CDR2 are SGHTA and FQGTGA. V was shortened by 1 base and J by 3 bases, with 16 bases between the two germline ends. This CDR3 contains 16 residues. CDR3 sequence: CASSLKAGDSSYEQYF. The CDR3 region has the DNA TGTGCCAGCAGCTTAAAGGCGGGGGACAGTAGCTACGAGCAGTACTTC. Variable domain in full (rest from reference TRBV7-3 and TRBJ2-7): GAGVSQTPSNKVTEKGKYVELRCDPISGHTALYWYRQSLGQGPEFLIYFQGTGAADDSGLPNDRFFAVRPEGSVSTLKIQRTERGDSAVYLCASSLKAGDSSYEQYFGPGTRLTVT.

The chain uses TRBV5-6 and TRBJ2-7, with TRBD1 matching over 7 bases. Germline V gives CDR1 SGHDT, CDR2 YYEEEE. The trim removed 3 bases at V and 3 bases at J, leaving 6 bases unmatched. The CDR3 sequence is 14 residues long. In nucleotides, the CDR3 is TGTGCCAGCAGCTCGAGGACAGGAAACTACGAGCAGTACTTC. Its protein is CASSSRTGNYEQYF.

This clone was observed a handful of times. CDR3 in amino acids: CASSQERQREGYERESYEQFF. In nucleotides, the CDR3 is TGTGCCAGCAGCCAAGAGAGGCAGCGGGAGGGCTACGAGCGGGAGTCTTATGAGCAGTTCTTC. This chain links TRBV14 with TRBJ2-1; TRBD2 matches 10 bases. V shed 0 bases and J 8 bases; nucleotides not matched to a gene: 22. CDR1 is SGHDN and CDR2 is FVKESK in the germline V gene. The CDR3 sequence is 21 residues long.

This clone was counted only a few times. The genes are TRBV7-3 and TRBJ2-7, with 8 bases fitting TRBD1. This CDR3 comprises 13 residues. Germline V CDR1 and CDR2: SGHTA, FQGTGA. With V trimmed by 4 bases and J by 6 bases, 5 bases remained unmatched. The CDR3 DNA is TGTGCCAGCAGCTCTCGGACAGGGAGCGAGCAGTACTTC. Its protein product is CASSSRTGSEQYF.

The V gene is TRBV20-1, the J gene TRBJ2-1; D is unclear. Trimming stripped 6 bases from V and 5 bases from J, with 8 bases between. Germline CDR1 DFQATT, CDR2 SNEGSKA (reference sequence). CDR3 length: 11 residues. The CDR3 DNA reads TGCAGTGCGAAAAACAACAATGAGCAGTTCTTC. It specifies CSAKNNNEQFF.

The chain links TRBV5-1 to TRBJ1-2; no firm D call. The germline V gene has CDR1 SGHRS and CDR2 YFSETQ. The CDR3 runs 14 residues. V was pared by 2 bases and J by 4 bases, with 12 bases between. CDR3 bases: TGCGCCAGCAGCTTCAACCCGGACGGCTATGGCTACACCTTC. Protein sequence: CASSFNPDGYGYTF.